Included here is one T cell receptor beta chain sequence, with context. Antigen unknown. The record originates from a study of early T cells in non-severe SARS-CoV-2 infection. The germline V gene encodes CDR1 SGHRS and CDR2 YFSETQ. Trimming removed 0 bases at V and 8 bases at J, with 12 bases between. There are 14 residues in the CDR3. Unique molecular identifiers were attached to individual cDNA molecules. TCRdb independently ran MiXCR on the 5' RACE reads; one entry per CDR3 protein. The repertoire holds tens of thousands of distinct CDR3 sequences, with more than 5% as singletons. Whole-study results and caveats: Matches to VDJdb favored anti-spike CD8 responses and missed private and CD4 specificities.

The chain couples TRBV5-1 to TRBJ2-4; D not resolved. Source: whole blood, taken at baseline. This receptor was identified in an adult who was a healthcare worker with PCR-confirmed SARS-CoV-2 infection or an uninfected control (not recorded which). The CDR3 region has the DNA TGCGCCAGCAGCTTGGATTCAGCCACGGACATTCAGTACTTC. The encoded protein is CASSLDSATDIQYF.